This T cell receptor beta chain was retrieved from a study of immune cell composition in non-small cell lung cancer. Study-wide findings and caveats: Tumour-reactive clones were not shown to match dominant in vivo tumour clones. TIL tumour reactivity correlated with maximal tumour-associated clone frequency in adenocarcinoma. Clones >0.5% enriched in tumour were rarer in adenocarcinoma (roughly 35%) than squamous (about 80%).

Of note for this clone: Its target is not known.

Germline trimming cut 5 bases from V and 6 bases from J; bases unmatched to any gene: 8. CDR1 and CDR2 (germline): SGHVS, FQNEAQ. The CDR3 contains 15 residues. The protocol was immunoSEQ multiplex PCR, while the TCRdb copy is restricted to in-frame clones and leaves out a portion. The sample gives 1,500 to 2,000 clones, 80% of which show up once; 9.9% is in the top ten. This clonotype was obtained from a human donor with non-small cell lung cancer. The chain has TRBV7-8 and TRBJ1-5; TRBD1 matches at 9 bases. The sample consisted of lung tumor tissue. This CDR3 is CASSVGQGNFQPQHF. Written as DNA, the CDR3 is TGTGCCAGCAGCGTGGGACAGGGAAACTTTCAGCCCCAGCATTTT.